A single sample gave rise to the 10 T cell receptor beta chains below, sequenced in a study of T cells in Graves' hyperthyroidism and ophthalmopathy. Regions amplified from RNA transcripts were the TCR beta CDR3 regions. HTBI primers were used for first-round RT-PCR of the TCR CDR3. MiXCR, applied by TCRdb to the multiplex PCR reads, yields one record per CDR3 protein. This table holds a few hundred thousand distinct CDR3 sequences, more than 45% found once. The sequenced sample consisted of peripheral blood or thyroid tissue (not recorded which). The receptors originated from a woman aged 18-35 years with Graves' hyperthyroidism.

This clonotype was observed many times. The rearrangement links TRBV13 to TRBJ1-5; D might be TRBD1 (5 bases). The CDR3 covers 18 residues. V lost 4 bases and J lost 0, with 19 bases in between. The germline gives CDR1 PRHDT, CDR2 FYEKMQ (reference sequence). Written as DNA, the CDR3 is TGTGCCAGCAGCTACTCCGGGGGACGATTGAATAGCAATCAGCCCCAGCATTTT. It specifies CASSYSGGRLNSNQPQHF.

This clonotype came up many times. The rearrangement joins TRBV28 to TRBJ2-7, with TRBD2 as a possible D gene (5 bases). Trimming stripped 2 bases from V and 0 bases from J, with 11 bases between. Per germline, CDR1 MDHEN and CDR2 SYDVKM. The CDR3 totals 15 residues. CDR3 DNA sequence: TGTGCCAGCAGTTTAGAGGGTCACCGCTCCTACGAGCAGTACTTC. Its protein is CASSLEGHRSYEQYF. Variable domain in full (rest from reference TRBV28 and TRBJ2-7): DVKVTQSSRYLVKRTGEKVFLECVQDMDHENMFWYRQDPGLGLRLIYFSYDVKMKEKGDIPEGYSVSREKKERFSLILESASTNQTSMYLCASSLEGHRSYEQYFGPGTRLTVT.

Of note for this clonotype: A read error may produce the germline difference seen at one junction end. The gene calls are TRBV7-3 and TRBJ2-7; TRBD1 agrees at 9 bases. The CDR3 is 16 amino acids. Per the germline V gene, CDR1 is SGHTA and CDR2 is FQGTGA. CDR3 sequence reads: CASSSLGTGLSYKQNF. In nucleotides, the CDR3 is TGTGCCAGCAGCTCGTTAGGGACAGGGCTCTCCTACAAGCAGAACTTC. The entire variable domain, with the rest obtained from reference TRBV7-3 and TRBJ2-7, is as follows: GAGVSQTPSNKVTEKGKYVELRCDPISGHTALYWYRQSLGQGPEFLIYFQGTGAADDSGLPNDRFFAVRPEGSVSTLKIQRTERGDSAVYLCASSSLGTGLSYKQNFGPGTRLTVT.

V is TRBV11-2 and J is TRBJ2-6; tentatively, D is TRBD2 (5 bases). V was trimmed by 8 bases and J by 0 bases, leaving 11 bases between them. Germline assignment: CDR1 SGHAT and CDR2 FQNNGV. The CDR3 loop spans 15 amino acids. The CDR3 protein is CASPREGSGANVLTF. For the CDR3, the DNA is TGTGCCAGCCCCCGGGAAGGCTCTGGGGCCAACGTCCTGACTTTC.

This rearrangement joins TRBV20-1 to TRBJ2-7, with D perhaps being TRBD1 or TRBD2 (5 bases each). Trimming left V 3 bases short and J 3 bases short, with 12 bases between. Germline-derived CDR1 and CDR2 are DFQATT and SNEGSKA (reference sequence). The CDR3 is made up of 13 amino acids. CDR3 in amino acids: CSASGGDSYEQYF. In nucleotides, the CDR3 is TGCAGTGCTAGTGGGGGAGACAGCTACGAGCAGTACTTC.

For this clonotype: It may be a read error: a sequence one base away is much more abundant. This rearrangement joins TRBV18 to TRBJ1-2, with a tentative D call TRBD1 (5 bases). The germline CDR1 and CDR2 sequences are KGHSH and LQKENI. The CDR3 totals 16 residues. As DNA, the CDR3 is TGTGTCAGCTCCCCAGTGACAGAGAAACTAGACTATGGCTACACCTTC. It translates to CVSSPVTEKLDYGYTF.

About this clonotype: One base away lies a much larger clone, so this may be a sequencing read error. The limits of the CDR3 on the DNA are not certain, so only TCRdb's listed CDR3 is given. This chain joins TRBV9 and TRBJ2-7. Termini included, the CDR3 measures 14 amino acids. Germline loops: CDR1 SGDLS, CDR2 YYNGEE. CDR3 sequence: CASSVATGSYEQCF.

This clonotype was seen repeatedly, ten times or more. The V call is TRBV12-3 or TRBV12-4, the J call TRBJ1-4, with D possibly being TRBD1 (6 bases). This CDR3 is 14 amino acids long. The V end lost 6 bases, the J end lost 8 bases, and 16 bases lay between the germline ends. The CDR3 nucleotides are TGTGCCAGCAGCAGACACGAGGGGGGCGAAAAACTGTTTTTT. This encodes CASSRHEGGEKLFF.

This clonotype was observed a handful of times. The genes are TRBV4-1 and TRBJ1-1; no reliable D call. The V end lost 1 base, the J end lost 1 base, and 10 bases lay between the germline ends. The CDR3 loop spans 15 amino acids. From germline, CDR1 is MGHRA and CDR2 YSYEKL. The CDR3 nucleotides read TGCGCCAGCAGCCAAGGGTGGGCAAGGAACACTGAAGCTTTCTTT. This gives the protein CASSQGWARNTEAFF.

Regarding this clonotype: The CDR3 does not close with the conserved phenylalanine or tryptophan, likely indicating a read error. No DNA is shown, since the ends of the CDR3 on it are uncertain; the CDR3 is the one TCRdb lists. The chain uses TRBV12-3 or TRBV12-4 and TRBJ1-2. The CDR3 adds up to 11 amino acids, both ends counted. The CDR3 loop reads CASSSAPGAEL.